This is a list of T cell receptor beta chains from one sample in a study of T cell responses to AZD1222 COVID-19 vaccine. Repertoires were generated with immunoSEQ multiplex PCR, while TCRdb's copy carries only in-frame clones and drops some. The table has 80,000 to 130,000 clones, about 83% seen once; the top ten hold around 3.2%. The sequencing here drew on peripheral blood, taken on day 0 of AZD1222 vaccination. The receptor source for this set is an adult in good health. Both conserved end residues are part of each CDR3. D genes are given only for firm matches. Only some rows state a clone size, as once, few, many or a class for expanded clones.

TRBV19	-	TRBJ2-7	-	CASSFNRDTYEQYF	TGTGCCAGTAGTTTCAACCGGGACACCTACGAGCAGTACTTC
TRBV11-3	-	TRBJ2-1	-	CASSFDRLEQFF	TGTGCCAGCAGCTTCGACAGACTTGAGCAGTTCTTC
TRBV6-1	-	TRBJ1-3	-	CASSEAGDSRSGNTIYF	TGTGCCAGCAGTGAAGCGGGAGACAGCAGGTCTGGAAACACCATATATTTT
TRBV4-1	-	TRBJ1-1	-	CASSRGRMNTEAFF	TGCGCCAGCAGCCGCGGACGGATGAACACTGAAGCTTTCTTT
TRBV5-8	-	TRBJ1-1	TRBD1	CASSPSPGTGGDTEAFF	TGTGCCAGCAGCCCTAGTCCCGGGACAGGAGGGGACACTGAAGCTTTCTTT
TRBV29-1	-	TRBJ1-1	-	CSGRLGHTEAFF	TGCAGCGGACGGCTGGGACACACTGAAGCTTTCTTT
TRBV4-1	-	TRBJ1-4	TRBD1	CASSPWTGNEKLFF	TGCGCCAGCAGCCCTTGGACAGGGAATGAAAAACTGTTTTTT
TRBV10-3	-	TRBJ1-2	TRBD1	CAIRRQGSEHTGWSNYGYTF	TGTGCCATCAGACGACAGGGATCGGAGCACACCGGATGGTCCAACTATGGCTACACCTTC
TRBV7-3	few	TRBJ2-2	-	CASRSVSSGELFF	TGTGCCAGCAGGTCGGTCTCCTCCGGGGAGCTGTTTTTT
TRBV7-2	-	TRBJ1-4	-	CASSLRGDATNEKLFF	TGTGCCAGCAGCTTAAGAGGGGACGCAACTAATGAAAAACTGTTTTTT
TRBV4-3	-	TRBJ1-4	TRBD1	CASSQTGFGEKLFF	TGCGCCAGCAGCCAGACAGGGTTTGGTGAAAAACTGTTTTTT
TRBV27	-	TRBJ1-6	-	CASSLGSLGSPLHF	TGTGCCAGCAGTTTAGGTTCCTTGGGTTCACCCCTCCACTTT
TRBV7-2	-	TRBJ1-2	TRBD1	CASSLVRSSGGTKVGYTF	TGTGCCAGCAGCTTAGTAAGGTCGTCAGGGGGCACGAAGGTTGGCTACACCTTC
TRBV5-4	-	TRBJ1-1	-	CASGRAGENTEAFF	TGTGCTAGCGGGAGGGCAGGCGAGAACACTGAAGCTTTCTTT
TRBV7-9	-	TRBJ2-5	TRBD2	CASRLARQETQYF	TGTGCCAGCAGACTAGCGAGACAAGAGACCCAGTACTTC
TRBV9	-	TRBJ2-5	-	CASSDASIRNGQTQYF	TGTGCCAGCAGCGATGCATCCATTCGAAACGGACAGACCCAGTACTTC
TRBV9	once	TRBJ1-6	TRBD1	CASSLYDRGLNSPLHF	TGTGCCAGCAGTTTATACGACAGGGGCCTTAATTCACCCCTCCACTTT
TRBV18	-	TRBJ1-4	-	CASSPGTRRNEKLFF	TGTGCCAGCTCACCCGGGACACGGCGCAATGAAAAACTGTTTTTT